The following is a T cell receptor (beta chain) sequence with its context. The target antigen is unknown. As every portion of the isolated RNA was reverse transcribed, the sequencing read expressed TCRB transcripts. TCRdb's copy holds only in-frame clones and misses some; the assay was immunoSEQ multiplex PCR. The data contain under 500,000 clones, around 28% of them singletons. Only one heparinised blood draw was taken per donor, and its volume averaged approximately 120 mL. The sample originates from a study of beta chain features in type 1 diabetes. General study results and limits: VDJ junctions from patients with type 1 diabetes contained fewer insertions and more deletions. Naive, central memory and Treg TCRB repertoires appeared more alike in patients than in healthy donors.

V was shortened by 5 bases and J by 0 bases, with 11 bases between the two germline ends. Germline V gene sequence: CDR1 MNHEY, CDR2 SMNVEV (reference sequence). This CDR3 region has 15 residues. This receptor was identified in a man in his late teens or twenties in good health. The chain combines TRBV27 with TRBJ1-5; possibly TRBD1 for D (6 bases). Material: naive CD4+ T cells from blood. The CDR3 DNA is TGTGCCAGCAGTCCCCGGGACATTAGCAATCAGCCCCAGCATTTT. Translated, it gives CASSPRDISNQPQHF.